Below, 10 T cell receptor beta chains from the same sample are listed, as sequenced in a study of blood T cell repertoires in COVID-19. Using immunoSEQ multiplex PCR, the repertoire was profiled, and TCRdb retains in-frame clones only, with some absent. The repertoire includes some 87,000 clones, 89% of them detected once, and 3% to 4% sits in the top ten. The sequenced material came from peripheral blood. The receptors here all came from a woman aged 70-85 years with acute or convalescent COVID-19.

A few counts support this clone. V gene TRBV27 combines with J gene TRBJ1-1, with a weak D call TRBD1 (6 bases). CDR1 is MNHEY and CDR2 is SMNVEV in the germline V gene (reference sequence). V lost 5 bases and J 8 bases, leaving 24 bases between the germline ends. This CDR3 has 16 amino acids. CDR3 coding DNA: TGTGCCAGCAGTCGGGGTTTGGGGGCCGCTTACGCGGAAGCTTTCTTT. This translates into CASSRGLGAAYAEAFF.

This clone showed up just a few times. The genes are TRBV24-1 and TRBJ2-7, with TRBD2 identical over 10 bases. The germline V gene has CDR1 KGHDR and CDR2 SFDVKD. The CDR3 length is 15 residues. J gave up 3 bases and V 3 bases, and 4 bases lay outside the gene matches. The DNA of the CDR3 is TGTGCCACCAGTGATCTAGCGGGGGCGGACTACGAGCAGTACGTC. This codes for CATSDLAGADYEQYV.

This chain connects TRBV28 to TRBJ2-4; D is perhaps TRBD2 (7 bases). The germline V gene encodes CDR1 MDHEN and CDR2 SYDVKM. This CDR3 comprises 16 residues. V was cut by 4 bases and J by 2 bases, with 15 bases left in between. DNA of the CDR3: TGTGCCAGCAGTTGGTGGGGGGGGCCAACCAAAAACATTCAGTACTTC. Amino acid sequence: CASSWWGGPTKNIQYF.

CDR3 nucleotides: TGCAGCGTTGGGGCCGATAGCAATCAGCCCCAGCATTTT. Protein product: CSVGADSNQPQHF. The rearrangement uses TRBV29-1 and TRBJ1-5; the D is unclear. The V and J ends lost 4 bases and 0 bases respectively, with 7 bases between them. The CDR3 sequence is 13 residues long. Germline V lookup: CDR1 SQVTM, CDR2 ANQGSEA.

The chain joins TRBV28 to TRBJ1-4, with 8 bases lining up with TRBD1. The CDR3 consists of 16 residues. Trimming cost V 5 bases and J 3 bases; bases outside gene matches: 8. The germline gives CDR1 MDHEN, CDR2 SYDVKM. This CDR3 reads CASSPRYRGSNEKLFF. As DNA, the CDR3 is TGTGCCAGCAGTCCACGATACAGGGGGTCTAATGAAAAACTGTTTTTT.

The rearrangement joins TRBV19 to TRBJ2-5; a possible D gene is TRBD2 (5 bases). This CDR3 spans 14 amino acids. With 3 bases removed from V and 1 base from J, the gap between germline ends came to 9 bases. Germline-derived CDR1 and CDR2 are LNHDA and SQIVND (reference sequence). The CDR3 region has the DNA TGTGCCAGTAGTATTGGAGGCGGCCAAGAGACCCAGTACTTC. Amino acid sequence: CASSIGGGQETQYF.

This clone was seen ten or more times. V is TRBV10-1 and J is TRBJ2-1; a weak D match, TRBD1 (6 bases). The CDR3 loop spans 13 amino acids. CDR1 and CDR2 (germline): WNHNN, SYGVQD (reference sequence). Deletions cut 6 bases from V and 9 bases from J, with 15 bases between. The DNA for the CDR3 is TGCGCCAGCAGCGGAGGCACAGGGTTTGAGCAGTTCTTC. It encodes CASSGGTGFEQFF.

This rearrangement joins TRBV29-1 to TRBJ1-2, with D perhaps matching TRBD1 (6 bases). This CDR3 comprises 12 residues. V dropped 4 bases and J dropped 7 bases, with 13 bases sitting between them. Germline V gene sequence: CDR1 SQVTM, CDR2 ANQGSEA. The CDR3 region is CSVGTDLGGYTF. The CDR3, as DNA: TGCAGCGTTGGGACAGATTTGGGTGGCTACACCTTC.

The chain is built from TRBV2 and TRBJ2-7; 7 nucleotides align to TRBD2. The germline V gene has CDR1 SNHLY and CDR2 FYNNEI. This CDR3 is built from 12 residues. V lost 8 bases, J lost 12 bases, and 13 bases stayed unmatched. The CDR3 DNA is TGTGCCAGCCGCAGCGGGGTAGCTCGTTGGTACTTC. Translated, it gives CASRSGVARWYF.

The chain combines TRBV2 with TRBJ2-2; maybe TRBD1 (5 bases). Germline loops: CDR1 SNHLY, CDR2 FYNNEI. Trimming stripped 8 bases from V and 0 bases from J, with 10 bases between. CDR3 length: 14 amino acids. This chain's CDR3 is CASSDRPNTGELFF. In DNA, the CDR3 is TGTGCCAGCTCTGACAGACCGAACACCGGGGAGCTGTTTTTT.